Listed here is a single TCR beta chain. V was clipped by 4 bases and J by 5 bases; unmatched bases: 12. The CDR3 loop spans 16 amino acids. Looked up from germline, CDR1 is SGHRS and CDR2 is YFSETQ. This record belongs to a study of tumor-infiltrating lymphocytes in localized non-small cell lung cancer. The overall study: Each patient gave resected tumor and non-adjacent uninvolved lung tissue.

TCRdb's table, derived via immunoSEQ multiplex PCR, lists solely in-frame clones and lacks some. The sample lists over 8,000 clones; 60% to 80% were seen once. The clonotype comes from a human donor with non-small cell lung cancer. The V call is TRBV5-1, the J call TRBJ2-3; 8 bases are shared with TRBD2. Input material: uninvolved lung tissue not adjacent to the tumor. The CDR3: CASSLERGAGGDTQYF. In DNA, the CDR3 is TGCGCCAGCAGCCTGGAGAGGGGCGCGGGAGGAGATACGCAGTATTTT.